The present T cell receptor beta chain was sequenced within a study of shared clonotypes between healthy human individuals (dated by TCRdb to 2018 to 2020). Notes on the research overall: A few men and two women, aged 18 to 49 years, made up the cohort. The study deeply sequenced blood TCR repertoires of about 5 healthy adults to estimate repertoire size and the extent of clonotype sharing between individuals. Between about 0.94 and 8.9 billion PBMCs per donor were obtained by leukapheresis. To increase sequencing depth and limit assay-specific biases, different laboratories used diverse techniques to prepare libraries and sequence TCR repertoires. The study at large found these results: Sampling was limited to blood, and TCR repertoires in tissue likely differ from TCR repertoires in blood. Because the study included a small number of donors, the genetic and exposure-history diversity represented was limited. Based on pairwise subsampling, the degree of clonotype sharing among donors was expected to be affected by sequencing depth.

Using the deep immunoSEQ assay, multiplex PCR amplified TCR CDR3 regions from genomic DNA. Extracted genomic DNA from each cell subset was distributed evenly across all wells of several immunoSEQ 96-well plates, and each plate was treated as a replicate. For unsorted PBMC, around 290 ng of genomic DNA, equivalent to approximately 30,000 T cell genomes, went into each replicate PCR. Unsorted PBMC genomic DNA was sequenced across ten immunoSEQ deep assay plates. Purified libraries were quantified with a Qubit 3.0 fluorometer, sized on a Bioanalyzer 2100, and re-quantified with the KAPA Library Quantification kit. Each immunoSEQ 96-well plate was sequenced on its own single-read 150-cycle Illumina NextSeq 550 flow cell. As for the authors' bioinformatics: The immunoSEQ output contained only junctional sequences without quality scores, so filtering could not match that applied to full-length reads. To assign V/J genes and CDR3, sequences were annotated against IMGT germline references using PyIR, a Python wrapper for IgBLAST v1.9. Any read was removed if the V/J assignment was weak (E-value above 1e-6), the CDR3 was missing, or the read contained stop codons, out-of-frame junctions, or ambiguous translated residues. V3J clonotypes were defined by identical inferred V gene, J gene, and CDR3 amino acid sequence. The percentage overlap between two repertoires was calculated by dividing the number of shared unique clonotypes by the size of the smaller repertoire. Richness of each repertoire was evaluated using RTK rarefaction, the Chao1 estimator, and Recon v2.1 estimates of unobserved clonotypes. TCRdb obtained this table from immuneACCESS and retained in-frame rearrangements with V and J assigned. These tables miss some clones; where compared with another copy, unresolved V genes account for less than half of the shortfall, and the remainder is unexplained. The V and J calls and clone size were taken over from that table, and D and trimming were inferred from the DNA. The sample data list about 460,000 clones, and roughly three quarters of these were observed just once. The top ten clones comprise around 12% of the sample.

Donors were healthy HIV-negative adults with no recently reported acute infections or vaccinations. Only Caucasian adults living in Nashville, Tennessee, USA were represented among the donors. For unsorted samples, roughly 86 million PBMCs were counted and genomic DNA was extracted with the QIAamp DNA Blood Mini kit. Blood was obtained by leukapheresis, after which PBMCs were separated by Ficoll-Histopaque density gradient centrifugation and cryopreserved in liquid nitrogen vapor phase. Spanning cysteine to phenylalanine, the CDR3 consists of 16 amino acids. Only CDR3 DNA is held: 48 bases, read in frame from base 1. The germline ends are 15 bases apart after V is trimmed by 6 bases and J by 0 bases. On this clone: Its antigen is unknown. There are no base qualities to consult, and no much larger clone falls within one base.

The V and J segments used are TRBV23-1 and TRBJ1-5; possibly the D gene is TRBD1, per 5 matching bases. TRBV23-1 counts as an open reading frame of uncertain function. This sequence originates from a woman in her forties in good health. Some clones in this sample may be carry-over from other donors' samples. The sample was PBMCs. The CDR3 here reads CASRGTDLYSNQPQHF. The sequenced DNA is TGCGCCAGCAGGGGGACGGATCTCTATAGCAATCAGCCCCAGCATTTT.